This TCR beta chain was identified during a study of radiotherapy plus CTLA-4 blockade in lung cancer. Points from the study as a whole: Clones of tumor-derived TCRs expanded in blood after radiotherapy plus ipilimumab. Interferon-beta and early blood T cell clone dynamics reportedly predicted response best.

V was trimmed by 1 base and J by 1 base, leaving 12 bases between them. Germline CDR1 is SGHTA and CDR2 is FQGNSA. This CDR3 spans 16 amino acids. In the case of this clone: Its antigen remains unidentified.

Profiling relied on immunoSEQ multiplex PCR, and the TCRdb table lists in-frame clones only, not all of them. The profile covers approximately 85,000 clones, with roughly four fifths appearing a single time and roughly 15% taken by the ten largest. The TCR comes from a human donor with non-small cell lung cancer that progressed on radiotherapy plus ipilimumab. This specimen was peripheral blood, taken from a patient treated with radiotherapy plus ipilimumab. V gene TRBV7-2 combines with J gene TRBJ2-3; possible D gene TRBD2, 6 bases. DNA of the CDR3: TGTGCCAGCAGCTTAGTTCCGGGAGTCGGCACAGATACGCAGTATTTT. Translating gives CASSLVPGVGTDTQYF.